This passage covers 4 T cell receptor beta chains from one sample sequenced in a study of OX40 agonist ivuxolimab in advanced cancers. Some clones are missing from TCRdb's copy, which holds only in-frame ones; the method was immunoSEQ multiplex PCR. The table includes approximately 60,000 clones, around 93% detected once. This sample comprised CD4+ or CD8+ T cells sorted from blood, obtained in a trial of the OX40 agonist ivuxolimab. The receptors here all came from an adult with an advanced solid tumor such as melanoma, head and neck, liver or kidney cancer.

The rearrangement links TRBV30 to TRBJ1-5; 11 nucleotides line up with TRBD1. The length of the CDR3 is 15 residues. Trimming cost V 2 bases and J 6 bases; bases outside gene matches: 6. The germline V gene has CDR1 GTSNPN and CDR2 SVGIG (reference sequence). The CDR3 bases are TGTGCCTGGAGTTTAGGACAGGGGGCTACTCAGCCCCAGCATTTT. It encodes CAWSLGQGATQPQHF.

This chain links TRBV18 with TRBJ2-2; D is unresolved. Trimming removed 3 bases at V and 1 base at J, with 9 bases between. Germline CDR1 reads KGHSH; CDR2 reads LQKENI. This CDR3 region has 15 residues. The CDR3 DNA sequence: TGTGCCAGCTCACCTCCGGACGGGAACACCGGGGAGCTGTTTTTT. It yields the protein CASSPPDGNTGELFF.

The chain employs TRBV6-4 and TRBJ2-2; D unresolved. CDR1 and CDR2 (germline): MRHNA, SNTAGT. The length of the CDR3 is 12 residues. The V end lost 3 bases, the J end lost 4 bases, and 3 bases lay between the germline ends. CDR3 in amino acids: CASSDGTGELFF. CDR3 DNA: TGTGCCAGCAGTGATGGCACCGGGGAGCTGTTTTTT.

The chain carries TRBV9 and TRBJ2-1; 12 bases agree with TRBD2. The CDR3 is 18 amino acids. The V gene's germline CDR1 is SGDLS and CDR2 YYNGEE. The J segment lost 3 bases and the V segment lost 0 bases, leaving 7 bases of the junction unmatched. The CDR3 loop reads CASSVDSAGLAGYNEQFF. DNA for the CDR3: TGTGCCAGCAGCGTAGATTCGGCGGGACTAGCGGGCTACAATGAGCAGTTCTTC.